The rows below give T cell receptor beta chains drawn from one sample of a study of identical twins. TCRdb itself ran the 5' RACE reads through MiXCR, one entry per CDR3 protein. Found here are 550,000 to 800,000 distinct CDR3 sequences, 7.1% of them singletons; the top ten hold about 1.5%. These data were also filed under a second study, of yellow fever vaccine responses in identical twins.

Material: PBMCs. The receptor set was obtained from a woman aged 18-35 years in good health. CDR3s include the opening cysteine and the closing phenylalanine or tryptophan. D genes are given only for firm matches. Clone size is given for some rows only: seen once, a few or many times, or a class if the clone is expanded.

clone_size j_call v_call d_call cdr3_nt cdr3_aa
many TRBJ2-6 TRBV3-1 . TGTGCCAGCAGCCAAGGCGGTTCTGGGGCCAACGTCCTGACTTTC CASSQGGSGANVLTF
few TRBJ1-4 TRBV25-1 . TGTGCCAGCAGTGAATCGGGTGTAACTAATGAAAAACTGTTTTTT CASSESGVTNEKLFF
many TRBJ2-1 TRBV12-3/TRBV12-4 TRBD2 TGTGCCAGCACCCCGGGTCCGGCGGGAGGAAGCAATGAGCAGTTCTTC CASTPGPAGGSNEQFF
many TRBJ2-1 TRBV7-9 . TGTGCCAGCAGCTTAGACTTTACTGAGCAGTTCTTC CASSLDFTEQFF
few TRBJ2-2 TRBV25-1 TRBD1 TGTGCCAGCAGTTTTAAGGGACAGTCGAACACCGGGGAGCTGTTTTTT CASSFKGQSNTGELFF
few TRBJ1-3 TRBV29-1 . TGCAGCGTCGCAGGGACCTCTGGAAACACCATATATTTT CSVAGTSGNTIYF
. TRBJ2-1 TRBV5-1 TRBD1 TGCGCCAGCAGCTTGGGGACAGGGAATGTAAATGAGCAGTTCTTC CASSLGTGNVNEQFF
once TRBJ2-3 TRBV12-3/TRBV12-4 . TGTGCCAGCGGTAGGGGGTACACAGATACGCAGTATTTT CASGRGYTDTQYF
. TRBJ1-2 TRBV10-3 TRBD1 TGTGCCATCAGTGAGATAAACAGGGGTGGCTACACCTTC CAISEINRGGYTF
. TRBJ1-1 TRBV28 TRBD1 TGTGCCAGCAGTTTCCTCCGGGACAGGAAGATTGAAGCTTTCTTT CASSFLRDRKIEAFF
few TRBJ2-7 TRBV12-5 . TGTGCTAGTACGGGGGACGGGACTTGGGATCCCTACGAGCAGTACTTC CASTGDGTWDPYEQYF
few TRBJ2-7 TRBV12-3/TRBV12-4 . TGTGCCAGCAGCCCTGATTCCTCGGAGCAGTACTTC CASSPDSSEQYF
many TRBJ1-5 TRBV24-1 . TGTGCCACCAGTGATGGACAGACTGGGGCTCAGCCCCAGCATTTT CATSDGQTGAQPQHF
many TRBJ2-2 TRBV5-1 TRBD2 TGCGCCAGCAGCTCCGGGACTAGCGGCACCGGGGAGCTGTTTTTT CASSSGTSGTGELFF
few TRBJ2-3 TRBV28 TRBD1 TGTGCCAGCAGTTTTATAGGGACAGGGGGCTCAGATACGCAGTATTTT CASSFIGTGGSDTQYF
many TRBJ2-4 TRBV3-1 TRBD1 TGTGCCAGCAGCCAAACGGGGACAGGGGCAAGCCTAGGGGACCAGTACTTC CASSQTGTGASLGDQYF